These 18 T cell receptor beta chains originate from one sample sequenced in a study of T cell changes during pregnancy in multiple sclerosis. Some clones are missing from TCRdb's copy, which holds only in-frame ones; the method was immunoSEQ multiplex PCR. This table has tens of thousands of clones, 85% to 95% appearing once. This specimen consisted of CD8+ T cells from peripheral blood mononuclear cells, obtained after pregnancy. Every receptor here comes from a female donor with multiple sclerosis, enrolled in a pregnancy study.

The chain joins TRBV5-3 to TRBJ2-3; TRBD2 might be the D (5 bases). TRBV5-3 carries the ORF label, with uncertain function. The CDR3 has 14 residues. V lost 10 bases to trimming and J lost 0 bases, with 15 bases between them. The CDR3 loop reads CAAQLVPSTDTQYF. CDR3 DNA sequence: TGTGCCGCCCAACTAGTACCTAGCACAGATACGCAGTATTTT.

The CDR3 bases are TGTGCCAGCAGTCAGGCCCTGGGGAACACTGAAGCTTTCTTT. It encodes CASSQALGNTEAFF. The rearrangement joins TRBV7-2 to TRBJ1-1, with D unclear. The CDR3 extends over 14 amino acids. The germline V gene encodes CDR1 SGHTA and CDR2 FQGNSA. The ends were cut back, 6 bases at V and 1 base at J, with 12 bases in the middle.

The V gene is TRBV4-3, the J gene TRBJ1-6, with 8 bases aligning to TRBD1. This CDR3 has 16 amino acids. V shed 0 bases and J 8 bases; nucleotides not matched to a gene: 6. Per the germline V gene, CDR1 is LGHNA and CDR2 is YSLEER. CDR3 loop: CASSQDQGARHSPLHF. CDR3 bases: TGCGCCAGCAGCCAAGACCAGGGGGCTCGGCATTCACCCCTCCACTTT.

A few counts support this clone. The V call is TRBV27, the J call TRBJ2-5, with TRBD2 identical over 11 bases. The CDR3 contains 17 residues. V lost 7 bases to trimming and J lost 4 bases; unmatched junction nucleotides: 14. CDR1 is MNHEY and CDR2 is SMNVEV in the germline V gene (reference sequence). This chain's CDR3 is CASTSRLAGPTSETQYF. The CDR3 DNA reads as TGTGCCAGCACCTCTCGACTAGCGGGGCCTACTTCAGAGACCCAGTACTTC.

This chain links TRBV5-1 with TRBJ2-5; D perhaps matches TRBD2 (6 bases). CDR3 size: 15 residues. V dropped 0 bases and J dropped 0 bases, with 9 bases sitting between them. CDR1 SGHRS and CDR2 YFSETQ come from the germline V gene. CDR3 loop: CASSLGGRNQETQYF. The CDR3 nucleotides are TGCGCCAGCAGCTTGGGTGGGAGGAACCAAGAGACCCAGTACTTC. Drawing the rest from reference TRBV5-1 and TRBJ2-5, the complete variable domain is KAGVTQTPRYLIKTRGQQVTLSCSPISGHRSVSWYQQTPGQGLQFLFEYFSETQRNKGNFPGRFSGRQFSNSRSEMNVSTLELGDSALYLCASSLGGRNQETQYFGPGTRLLVL.

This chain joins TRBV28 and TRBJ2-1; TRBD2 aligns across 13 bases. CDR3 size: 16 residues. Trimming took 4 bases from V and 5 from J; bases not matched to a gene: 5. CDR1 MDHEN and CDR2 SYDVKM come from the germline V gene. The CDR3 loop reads CASSSRTSGSNNEQFF. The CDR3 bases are TGTGCCAGCAGTTCTCGGACTAGCGGGAGTAACAATGAGCAGTTCTTC.

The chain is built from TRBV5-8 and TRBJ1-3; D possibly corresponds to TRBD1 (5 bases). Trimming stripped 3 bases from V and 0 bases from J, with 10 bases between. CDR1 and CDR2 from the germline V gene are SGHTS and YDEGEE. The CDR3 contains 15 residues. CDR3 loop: CASSYRQSSGNTIYF. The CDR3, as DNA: TGTGCCAGCAGCTATCGACAGAGCTCTGGAAACACCATATATTTT.

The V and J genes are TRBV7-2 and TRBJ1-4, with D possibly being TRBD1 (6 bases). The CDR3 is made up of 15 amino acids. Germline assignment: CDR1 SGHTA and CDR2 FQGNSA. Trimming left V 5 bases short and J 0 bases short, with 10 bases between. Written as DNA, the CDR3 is TGTGCCAGCAGCCCTGGACAGTCAACTAATGAAAAACTGTTTTTT. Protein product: CASSPGQSTNEKLFF.

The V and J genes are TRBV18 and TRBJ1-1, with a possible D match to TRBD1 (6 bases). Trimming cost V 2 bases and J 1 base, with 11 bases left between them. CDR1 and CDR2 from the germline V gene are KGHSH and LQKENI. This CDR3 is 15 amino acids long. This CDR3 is CASSPGGGWNTEAFF. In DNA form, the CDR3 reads TGTGCCAGCTCACCAGGGGGGGGCTGGAACACTGAAGCTTTCTTT.

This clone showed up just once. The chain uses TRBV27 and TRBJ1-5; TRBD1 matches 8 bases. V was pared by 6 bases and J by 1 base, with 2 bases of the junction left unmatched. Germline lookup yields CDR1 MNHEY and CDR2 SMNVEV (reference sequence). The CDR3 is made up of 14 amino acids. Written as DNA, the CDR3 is TGTGCCAGCAGGACAGGGGCGAGCAATCAGCCCCAGCATTTT. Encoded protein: CASRTGASNQPQHF.

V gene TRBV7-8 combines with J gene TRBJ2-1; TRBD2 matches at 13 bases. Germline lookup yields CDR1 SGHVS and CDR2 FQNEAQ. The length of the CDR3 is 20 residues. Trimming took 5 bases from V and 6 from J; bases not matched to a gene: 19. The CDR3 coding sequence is TGTGCCAGCAGCGCCACCCCGTGGACTAGCGGGAGTCAGGTGAGCAATGAGCAGTTCTTC. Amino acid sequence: CASSATPWTSGSQVSNEQFF.

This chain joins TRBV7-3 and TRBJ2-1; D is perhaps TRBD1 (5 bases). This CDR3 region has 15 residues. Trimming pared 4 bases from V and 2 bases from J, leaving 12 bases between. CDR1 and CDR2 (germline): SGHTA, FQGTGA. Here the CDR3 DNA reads TGTGCCAGCAGCTCGACAGCTTCCCCCTACAATGAGCAGTTCTTC. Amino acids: CASSSTASPYNEQFF.

The CDR3 loop is CASSLTSGNEQYF. The CDR3 DNA follows: TGTGCCAGCAGTTTGACTAGCGGGAACGAGCAGTACTTC. The rearrangement uses TRBV7-8 and TRBJ2-7; 11 bases line up with TRBD2. J gave up 5 bases and V 6 bases, and 3 bases lay outside the gene matches. Germline V gives CDR1 SGHVS, CDR2 FQNEAQ. The CDR3 extends over 13 amino acids.

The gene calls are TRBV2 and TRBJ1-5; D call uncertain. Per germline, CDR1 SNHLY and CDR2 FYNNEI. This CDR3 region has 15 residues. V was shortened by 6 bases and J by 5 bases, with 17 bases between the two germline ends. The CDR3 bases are TGTGCCAGCAGAGGTTGGGCAGATGGCGATCAGCCCCAGCATTTT. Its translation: CASRGWADGDQPQHF.

CDR3 coding DNA: TGTGCCAGCTCCCAAGGGCGGGGGAGCACAGATACGCAGTATTTT. Protein: CASSQGRGSTDTQYF. The chain joins TRBV6-4 to TRBJ2-3, with 7 nucleotides matching TRBD2. This CDR3 spans 15 amino acids. Germline assignment: CDR1 MRHNA and CDR2 SNTAGT. The V segment lost 8 bases and the J segment 0 bases; nucleotides outside the gene matches: 8.

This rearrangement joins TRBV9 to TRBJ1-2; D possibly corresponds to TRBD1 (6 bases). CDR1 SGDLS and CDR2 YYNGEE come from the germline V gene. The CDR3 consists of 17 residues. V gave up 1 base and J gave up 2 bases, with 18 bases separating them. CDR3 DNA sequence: TGTGCCAGCAGCGTAACCCCTTTCACAGGGTCGAACTATGGCTACACCTTC. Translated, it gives CASSVTPFTGSNYGYTF. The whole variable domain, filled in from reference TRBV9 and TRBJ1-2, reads DSGVTQTPKHLITATGQRVTLRCSPRSGDLSVYWYQQSLDQGLQFLIQYYNGEERAKGNILERFSAQQFPDLHSELNLSSLELGDSALYFCASSVTPFTGSNYGYTFGSGTRLTVV.

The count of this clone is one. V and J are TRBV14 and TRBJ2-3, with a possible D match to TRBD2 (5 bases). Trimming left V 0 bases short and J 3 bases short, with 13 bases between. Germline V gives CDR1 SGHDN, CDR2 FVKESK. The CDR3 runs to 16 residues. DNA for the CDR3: TGTGCCAGCAGCCAAGATTCCCAGCGGATGACAGATACGCAGTATTTT. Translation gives CASSQDSQRMTDTQYF.

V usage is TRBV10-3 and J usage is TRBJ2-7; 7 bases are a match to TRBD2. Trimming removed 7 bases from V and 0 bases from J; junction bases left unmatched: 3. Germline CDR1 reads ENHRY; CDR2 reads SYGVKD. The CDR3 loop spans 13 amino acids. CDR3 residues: CAITSGSSYEQYF. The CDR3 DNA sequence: TGTGCCATCACTAGCGGAAGCTCCTACGAGCAGTACTTC.